The present T cell receptor beta chain was sequenced within a study of cytomegalovirus exposure and HLA in healthy donors. This CDR3 is built from 18 residues. Germline V gives CDR1 SGHTA, CDR2 FQGNSA. After removal of 4 bases from V and 5 bases from J, the junction contained 13 bases not matched to a gene. The donors were in the roughly 130-subject validation cohort; that cohort was separate from the roughly 700-subject first cohort. As concerns this clone: Its specificity is unknown.

Generated by immunoSEQ multiplex PCR, the TCRdb table keeps only in-frame clones and is missing some. The table lists just under 150,000 clones, 87% of them singletons. Regarding the study as a whole: The authors confirmed in vitro that a few CMV-associated chains were specific for CMV antigens.

Sequenced material: PBMCs. This chain joins TRBV7-2 and TRBJ2-7; 14 positions agree with TRBD2. The TCR originated in a man in his late teens or twenties in good health and CMV-seropositive. CDR3 region: CASSSPGTSGSELDEQYF. In DNA, the CDR3 is TGTGCCAGCAGCTCCCCCGGGACTAGCGGGAGCGAACTCGACGAGCAGTACTTC. The whole variable domain, filled in from reference TRBV7-2 and TRBJ2-7, reads GAGVSQSPSNKVTEKGKDVELRCDPISGHTALYWYRQSLGQGLEFLIYFQGNSAPDKSGLPSDRFSAERTGGSVSTLTIQRTQQEDSAVYLCASSSPGTSGSELDEQYFGPGTRLTVT.